This T cell receptor beta chain was captured by sequencing in a study of T-cell memory formation after mild COVID-19. In this sample, this clonotype turned up a few times. The 5'RACE method, run with constant-segment primers, produced TCR alpha and TCR beta cDNA libraries (carrying sample barcodes and UMIs). Via MiXCR, TCRdb re-called the 5' RACE reads, giving one row per CDR3 protein. The sample lists roughly 170,000 distinct CDR3 sequences; about a fifth were seen once. The CDR3 has 17 residues. The trim removed 3 bases at V and 3 bases at J, leaving 8 bases unmatched. Sequenced material: PBMCs or a T cell subset sorted from them (not recorded which). This clonotype originated in a man in his late teens or twenties who had mild COVID-19 (a few samples of this study predate the infection). Cell type and time point are not known. This sequence joins TRBV12-3 or TRBV12-4 and TRBJ2-2; 9 nucleotides align to TRBD2. CDR3 protein: CASSFGTRGGDTGELFF. The CDR3 coding sequence is TGTGCCAGCAGTTTTGGGACGCGGGGGGGCGACACCGGGGAGCTGTTTTTT.